Detailed here is one T cell receptor beta chain. The specificity of this receptor is unknown. Per-base qualities were not stored, and no clone one base away is much larger. Each collaborating institution followed its own protocols to collect whole blood in K2EDTA tubes. For TCRbeta analysis, collaborators shipped samples in one of three forms: frozen whole blood, isolated PBMCs, or DNA extracted from either of those sample types. CDR1 SGHTA and CDR2 FQGTGA are derived from the germline V gene. Relative to germline, V is missing 5 bases and J is missing 2 bases, with 3 bases of the junction outside any gene match. The CDR3 measures 14 amino acids from cysteine to phenylalanine. Of the read, only the CDR3 DNA is kept; its 42 bases are in frame from base 1. This specimen belongs to a study of blood T cell repertoires in COVID-19 (dated by TCRdb to the early 2020s). For the study in its entirety: Samples from collaborators originated in the United States, Italy and Spain and spanned both the acute and convalescent phases of COVID-19. The prospective study material was composed of cDNA or gDNA derived from T cells, B-cell-depleted T cells, or PBMCs. Deeply sampled blood TCRbeta repertoires from subjects exposed to, actively infected with, or recovered from COVID-19 were included in the dataset. Samples came from the ongoing ImmuneRACE study (first 160 participants) plus 1,254 subjects from 6 global collaborators. The repertoires were released in a freely available public database intended as a resource for research on the immune response to SARS-CoV-2. The sample metadata nearly always contained a de-identified subject ID, COVID-19 status, age in years and sex. Where available, HLA class I and class II types were obtained from metadata supplied by the sample provider rather than from assay-based typing. Results and caveats for the whole study, not just this receptor: How much clinical and demographic metadata was included differed by source and by participant, and the metadata was provided uncurated.

TCRbeta CDR3 regions were amplified from genomic DNA by means of the immunoSEQ Assay, a bias-controlled multiplex PCR. The original methods were these. Nucleated cell counts per sample were estimated from amplification of reference gene primers within the assay. To quantify the absolute abundance of each unique TCRbeta CDR3 rearrangement, sequence reads were collapsed and filtered. For each sample, productive Simpson clonality was calculated as the square root of Simpson's diversity index across productive rearrangements. TCRdb mirrors the immuneACCESS table, restricted to in-frame sequences. Some clones are absent from its copies; in checked studies, under half trace to an unresolved V gene, and the reason for the others is unknown. The V and J calls and clone size come from that table; D and trimming were worked out from the DNA. The sample table contains roughly 90,000 clones; only one count was recorded for around 85% of them. The ten most abundant clones make up about two fifths of the sample.

The rearranged segments are TRBV7-3 and TRBJ2-1; 7 nucleotides in the junction match TRBD2. The specimen sequenced was peripheral blood. The TCR sequence derives from an older man with acute or convalescent COVID-19. This receptor carries the CDR3 CASSPSGAYNEQFF. The sequence in DNA is TGTGCCAGCAGCCCTAGCGGAGCCTACAATGAGCAGTTCTTC. Reference TRBV7-3 and TRBJ2-1 genes cover what lies past the CDR3, so the full variable domain is GAGVSQTPSNKVTEKGKYVELRCDPISGHTALYWYRQSLGQGPEFLIYFQGTGAADDSGLPNDRFFAVRPEGSVSTLKIQRTERGDSAVYLCASSPSGAYNEQFFGPGTRLTVL.